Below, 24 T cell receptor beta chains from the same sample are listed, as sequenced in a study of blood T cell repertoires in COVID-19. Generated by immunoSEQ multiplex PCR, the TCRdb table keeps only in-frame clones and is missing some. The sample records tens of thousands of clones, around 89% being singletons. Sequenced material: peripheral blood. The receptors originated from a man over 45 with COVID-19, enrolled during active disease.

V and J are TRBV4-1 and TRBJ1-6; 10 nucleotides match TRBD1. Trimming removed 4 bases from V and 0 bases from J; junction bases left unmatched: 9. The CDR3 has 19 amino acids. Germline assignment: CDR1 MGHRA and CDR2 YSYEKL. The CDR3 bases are TGCGCCAGCAGCCGAGAGCCGGGACAGGGGCTCTCCTATAATTCACCCCTCCACTTT. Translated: CASSREPGQGLSYNSPLHF.

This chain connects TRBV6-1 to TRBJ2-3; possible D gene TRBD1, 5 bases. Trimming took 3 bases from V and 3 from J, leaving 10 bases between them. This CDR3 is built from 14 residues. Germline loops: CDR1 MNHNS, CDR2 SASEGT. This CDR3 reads CASSDTGVTDTQYF. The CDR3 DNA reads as TGTGCCAGCAGTGATACAGGCGTTACAGATACGCAGTATTTT.

The CDR3: CASSSYRGLQTEAFF. As DNA, the CDR3 is TGTGCCAGCAGCTCGTACAGGGGGCTCCAAACTGAAGCTTTCTTT. The J gene is TRBJ1-1, the V gene TRBV11-2, with TRBD1 matching 9 bases. This CDR3 has 15 residues. CDR1 is SGHAT and CDR2 is FQNNGV in the germline V gene. V lost 4 bases to trimming and J lost 5 bases; unmatched junction nucleotides: 8.

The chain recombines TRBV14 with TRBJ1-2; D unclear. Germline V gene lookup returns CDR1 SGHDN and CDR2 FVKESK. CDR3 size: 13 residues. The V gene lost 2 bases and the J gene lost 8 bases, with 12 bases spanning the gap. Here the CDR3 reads CASSQTLALGYTF. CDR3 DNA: TGTGCCAGCAGCCAAACCTTAGCTTTGGGCTACACCTTC.

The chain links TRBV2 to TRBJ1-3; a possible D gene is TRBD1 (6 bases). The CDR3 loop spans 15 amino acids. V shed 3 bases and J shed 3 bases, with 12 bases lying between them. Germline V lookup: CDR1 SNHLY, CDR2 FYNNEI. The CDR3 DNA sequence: TGTGCCAGCAGTGACAGGGGTCCAAGTGGAAACACCATATATTTT. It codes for CASSDRGPSGNTIYF.

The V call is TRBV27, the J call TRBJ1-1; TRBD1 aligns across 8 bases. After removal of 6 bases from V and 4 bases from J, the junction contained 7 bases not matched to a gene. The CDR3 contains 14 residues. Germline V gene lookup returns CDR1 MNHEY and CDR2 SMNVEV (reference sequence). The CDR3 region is CASRYRGVFTEAFF. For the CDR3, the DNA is TGTGCCAGCAGGTACAGGGGGGTATTCACTGAAGCTTTCTTT.

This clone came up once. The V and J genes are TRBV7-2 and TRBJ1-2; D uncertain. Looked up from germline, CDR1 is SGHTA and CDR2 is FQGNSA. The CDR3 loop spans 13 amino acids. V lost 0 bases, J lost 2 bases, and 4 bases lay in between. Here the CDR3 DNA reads TGTGCCAGCAGCTTAGCGGGCAACTATGGCTACACCTTC. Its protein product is CASSLAGNYGYTF. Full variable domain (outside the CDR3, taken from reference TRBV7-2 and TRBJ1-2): GAGVSQSPSNKVTEKGKDVELRCDPISGHTALYWYRQSLGQGLEFLIYFQGNSAPDKSGLPSDRFSAERTGGSVSTLTIQRTQQEDSAVYLCASSLAGNYGYTFGSGTRLTVV.

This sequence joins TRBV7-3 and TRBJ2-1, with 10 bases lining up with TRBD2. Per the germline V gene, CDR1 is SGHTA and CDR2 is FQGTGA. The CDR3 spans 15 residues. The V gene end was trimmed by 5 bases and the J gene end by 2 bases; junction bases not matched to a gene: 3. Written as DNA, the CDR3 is TGTGCCAGCAGCCAAGGACTAGCGGCCTACAATGAGCAGTTCTTC. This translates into CASSQGLAAYNEQFF.

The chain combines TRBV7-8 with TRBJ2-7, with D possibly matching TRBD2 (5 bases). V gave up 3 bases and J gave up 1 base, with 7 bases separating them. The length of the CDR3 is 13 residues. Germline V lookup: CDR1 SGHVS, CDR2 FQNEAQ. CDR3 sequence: CASSFGRSYEQYF. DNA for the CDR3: TGTGCCAGCAGCTTTGGGAGATCCTACGAGCAGTACTTC.

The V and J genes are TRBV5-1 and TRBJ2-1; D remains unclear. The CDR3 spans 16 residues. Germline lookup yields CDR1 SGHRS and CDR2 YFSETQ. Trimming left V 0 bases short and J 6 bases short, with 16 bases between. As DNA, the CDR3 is TGCGCCAGCAGCTTGGTTGGGCCAGGTCCGATCAATGAGCAGTTCTTC. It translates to CASSLVGPGPINEQFF.

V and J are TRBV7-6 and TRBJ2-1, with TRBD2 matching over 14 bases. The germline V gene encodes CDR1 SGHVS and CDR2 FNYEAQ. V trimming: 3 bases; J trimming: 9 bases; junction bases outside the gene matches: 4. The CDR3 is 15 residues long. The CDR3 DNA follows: TGTGCCAGCAGCTTGACTAGCGGGGGGGCCCTTGAGCAGTTCTTC. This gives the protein CASSLTSGGALEQFF.

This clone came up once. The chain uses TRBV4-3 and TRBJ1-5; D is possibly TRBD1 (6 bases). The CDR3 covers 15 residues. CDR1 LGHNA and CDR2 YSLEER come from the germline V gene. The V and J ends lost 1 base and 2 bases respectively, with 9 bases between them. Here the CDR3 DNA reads TGCGCCAGCAGCCAAGCGAGACAGGGCAATCAGCCCCAGCATTTT. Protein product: CASSQARQGNQPQHF.

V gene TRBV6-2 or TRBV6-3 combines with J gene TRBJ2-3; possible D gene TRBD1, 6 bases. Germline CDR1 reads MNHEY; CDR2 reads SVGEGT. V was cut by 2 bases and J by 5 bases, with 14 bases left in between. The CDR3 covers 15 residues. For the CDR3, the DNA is TGTGCCAGCAGTTACGTGCAGGGGCGGAAAGATACGCAGTATTTT. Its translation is CASSYVQGRKDTQYF.

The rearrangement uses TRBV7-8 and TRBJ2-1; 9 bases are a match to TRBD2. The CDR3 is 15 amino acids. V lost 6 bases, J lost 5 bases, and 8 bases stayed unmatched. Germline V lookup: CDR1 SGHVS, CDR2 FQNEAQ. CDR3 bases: TGTGCCAGCAGTCCTCCGGGACTAGCCGACAATGAGCAGTTCTTC. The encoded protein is CASSPPGLADNEQFF.

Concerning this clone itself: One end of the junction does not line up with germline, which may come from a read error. The CDR3 DNA reads TGTGCCGGCAGCTCTCGACAGGGCCCAGATACGCAGTATTTT. It is translated as CAGSSRQGPDTQYF. The V gene is TRBV7-2, the J gene TRBJ2-3, with 7 bases that match TRBD1. Germline CDR1 reads SGHTA; CDR2 reads FQGNSA. The CDR3 covers 14 residues.

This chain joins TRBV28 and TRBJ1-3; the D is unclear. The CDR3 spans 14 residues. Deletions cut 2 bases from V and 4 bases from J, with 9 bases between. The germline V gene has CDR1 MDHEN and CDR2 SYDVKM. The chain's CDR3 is CASSLEQKGNTIYF. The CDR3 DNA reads TGTGCCAGCAGTTTAGAACAGAAAGGAAACACCATATATTTT.

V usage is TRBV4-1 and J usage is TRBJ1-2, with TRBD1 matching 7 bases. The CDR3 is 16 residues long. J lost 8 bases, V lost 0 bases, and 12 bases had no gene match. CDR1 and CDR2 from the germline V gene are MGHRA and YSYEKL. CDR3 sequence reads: CASSQDRLTGIGGYTF. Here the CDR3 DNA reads TGCGCCAGCAGCCAAGATCGGTTGACAGGGATCGGCGGCTACACCTTC.

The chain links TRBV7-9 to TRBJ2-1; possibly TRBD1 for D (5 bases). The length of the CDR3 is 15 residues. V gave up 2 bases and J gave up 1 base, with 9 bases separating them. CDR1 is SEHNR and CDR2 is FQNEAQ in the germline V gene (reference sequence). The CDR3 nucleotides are TGTGCCAGCAGCTTACACCAGGGTTCCTACAATGAGCAGTTCTTC. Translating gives CASSLHQGSYNEQFF. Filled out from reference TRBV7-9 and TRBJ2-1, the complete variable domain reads DTGVSQNPRHKITKRGQNVTFRCDPISEHNRLYWYRQTLGQGPEFLTYFQNEAQLEKSRLLSDRFSAERPKGSFSTLEIQRTEQGDSAMYLCASSLHQGSYNEQFFGPGTRLTVL.

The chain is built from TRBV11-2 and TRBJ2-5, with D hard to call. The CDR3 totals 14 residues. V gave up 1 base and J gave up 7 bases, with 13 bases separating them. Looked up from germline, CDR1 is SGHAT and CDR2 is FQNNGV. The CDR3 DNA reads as TGTGCCAGCAGCTTAGGATCGACAATCGGGACCCAGTACTTC. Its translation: CASSLGSTIGTQYF. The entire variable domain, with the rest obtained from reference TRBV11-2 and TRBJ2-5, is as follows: EAGVAQSPRYKIIEKRQSVAFWCNPISGHATLYWYQQILGQGPKLLIQFQNNGVVDDSQLPKDRFSAERLKGVDSTLKIQPAKLEDSAVYLCASSLGSTIGTQYFGPGTRLLVL.

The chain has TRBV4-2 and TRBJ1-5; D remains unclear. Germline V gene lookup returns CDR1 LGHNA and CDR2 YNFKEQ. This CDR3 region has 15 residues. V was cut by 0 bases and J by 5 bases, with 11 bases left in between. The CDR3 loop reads CASSQDWAGYQPQHF. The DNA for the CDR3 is TGTGCCAGCAGCCAAGATTGGGCAGGCTATCAGCCCCAGCATTTT.

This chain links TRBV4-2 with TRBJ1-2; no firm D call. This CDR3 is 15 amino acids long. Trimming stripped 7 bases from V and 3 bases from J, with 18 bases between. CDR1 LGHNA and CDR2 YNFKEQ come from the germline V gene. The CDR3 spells CASTPSQVEDYGYTF. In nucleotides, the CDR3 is TGTGCCAGCACCCCGAGCCAGGTCGAAGACTATGGCTACACCTTC.

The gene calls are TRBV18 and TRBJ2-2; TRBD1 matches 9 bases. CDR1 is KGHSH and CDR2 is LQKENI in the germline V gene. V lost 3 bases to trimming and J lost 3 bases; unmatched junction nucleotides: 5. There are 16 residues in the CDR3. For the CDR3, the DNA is TGTGCCAGCTCACCCCTGACAGGGGGGCACACCGGGGAGCTGTTTTTT. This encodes CASSPLTGGHTGELFF.

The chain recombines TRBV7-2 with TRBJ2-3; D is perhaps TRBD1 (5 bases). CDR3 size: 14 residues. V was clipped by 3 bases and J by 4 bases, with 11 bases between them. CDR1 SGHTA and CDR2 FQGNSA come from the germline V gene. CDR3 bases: TGTGCCAGCAGCTTTGGCAGGGTATCAGATACGCAGTATTTT. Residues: CASSFGRVSDTQYF.

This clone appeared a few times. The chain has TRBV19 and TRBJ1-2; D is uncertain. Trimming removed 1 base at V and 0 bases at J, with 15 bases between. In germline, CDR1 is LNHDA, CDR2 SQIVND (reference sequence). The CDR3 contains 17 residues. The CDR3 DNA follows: TGTGCCAGTAGTATAGGGGCCTCGAAGGGAGCTAACTATGGCTACACCTTC. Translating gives CASSIGASKGANYGYTF.